These T cell receptor beta chains were read from a single sample in a study of vaccination and CD4 T cells after COVID-19. These TCRs are of unknown antigen specificity. MiXCR, run by TCRdb on the PCR reads, gives a single entry per CDR3 protein. The repertoire has tens of thousands of distinct CDR3 sequences, roughly 43% of them found once; the top ten carry 2.5% to 3.5%. This specimen was CD4+ T cells from blood, cultured in vitro, taken after SARS-CoV-2 vaccination. The receptors here all came from a human donor who had recovered from COVID-19. Each CDR3 is given with its conserved first and last residue. The D gene is left open where the match is weak. Not all rows give a size; the values are once, few, many and, for expanded clones, a class.

TRBJ1-1 | NA | 16 | NA | TRBV4-1 | CASSQTLRGPNTEAFF | TGCGCCAGCAGCCAAACCCTCAGGGGACCGAACACTGAAGCTTTCTTT
TRBJ2-1 | NA | 13 | TRBD2 | TRBV6-1 | CASEMKYGTSKFF | TGTGCCAGCGAGATGAAGTACGGGACTAGCAAGTTCTTC
TRBJ2-5 | NA | 11 | NA | TRBV20-1 | CSAKTGGGRYF | TGCAGTGCAAAGACCGGTGGGGGACGGTACTTC
TRBJ1-6 | few | 14 | NA | TRBV6-1 | CASSPGSANSPLHF | TGTGCCAGCAGTCCCGGGAGCGCGAATTCACCCCTCCACTTT
TRBJ1-1 | few | 12 | NA | TRBV12-3/TRBV12-4 | CASGGRDTEAFF | TGTGCCAGCGGGGGCCGAGACACTGAAGCTTTCTTT
TRBJ2-5 | few | 16 | TRBD1 | TRBV7-2 | CASRVGGRGHQETQYF | TGTGCCAGCAGGGTTGGGGGCAGGGGGCATCAGGAGACCCAGTACTTC
TRBJ2-3 | few | 13 | NA | TRBV7-7 | CASSRGRLDTQYF | TGTGCCAGCAGCCGTGGCCGCTTAGATACGCAGTATTTT
TRBJ2-5 | NA | 12 | NA | TRBV12-3/TRBV12-4 | CASSPSGETQYF | TGTGCCAGCAGTCCCAGCGGGGAGACCCAGTACTTC
TRBJ1-5 | few | 13 | TRBD1 | TRBV6-1 | CASRGQGRQPQHF | TGTGCCAGCCGAGGACAGGGGCGTCAGCCCCAGCATTTT
TRBJ1-6 | few | 15 | NA | TRBV20-1 | CSAFDLSSYNSPLHF | TGCAGTGCTTTCGACCTGAGCTCCTATAATTCACCCCTCCACTTT
TRBJ1-2 | NA | 14 | NA | TRBV5-6 | CASSLVFGGLGYTF | TGTGCCAGCAGCTTGGTTTTTGGGGGCCTGGGCTACACCTTC
TRBJ2-7 | NA | 13 | TRBD1 | TRBV29-1 | CSGGQGSPPEQYF | TGCAGCGGGGGACAGGGATCCCCCCCCGAGCAGTACTTC
TRBJ2-1 | NA | 16 | TRBD2 | TRBV7-2 | CASSLSGAGGWNEQFF | TGTGCTAGCAGCTTAAGTGGAGCGGGAGGTTGGAATGAGCAGTTCTTC
TRBJ2-7 | NA | 14 | NA | TRBV6-5 | CASSYGQGSNEQYF | TGTGCCAGCAGTTACGGTCAGGGGAGTAACGAGCAGTACTTC
TRBJ2-1 | once | 14 | NA | TRBV11-3 | CASSLSLAYNEQFF | TGTGCCAGCAGCTTATCTTTGGCGTACAATGAGCAGTTCTTC
TRBJ2-7 | NA | 14 | NA | TRBV19 | CASSLQGYSYEQYF | TGTGCCAGTTCTTTACAGGGTTACTCCTACGAGCAGTACTTC
TRBJ1-2 | NA | 17 | TRBD1 | TRBV7-9 | CASSLGRTGALLYGYTF | TGTGCCAGCAGCTTAGGGCGCACAGGGGCCCTCCTCTATGGCTACACCTTC
TRBJ1-2 | NA | 14 | NA | TRBV7-3 | CASSSDGSNYGYTF | TGTGCCAGCAGCTCGGACGGATCTAACTATGGCTACACCTTC
TRBJ1-1 | few | 13 | TRBD1 | TRBV20-1 | CSATQGAGTEAFF | TGCAGTGCTACCCAGGGGGCCGGGACTGAAGCTTTCTTT
TRBJ2-5 | NA | 12 | NA | TRBV24-1 | CATSDPVGTQYF | TGTGCCACCAGTGACCCCGTCGGGACCCAGTACTTC
TRBJ2-3 | NA | 15 | TRBD2 | TRBV19 | CASSSLAGPGGTQYF | TGTGCCAGTAGTAGTCTAGCGGGGCCCGGCGGTACGCAGTATTTT
TRBJ2-3 | large | 14 | NA | TRBV6-5 | CASSYGRSTDTQYF | TGTGCCAGCAGTTACGGCAGAAGCACAGATACGCAGTATTTT
TRBJ1-1 | few | 13 | NA | TRBV6-2/TRBV6-3 | CASSYSMNTEAFF | TGTGCCAGCAGTTATTCGATGAACACTGAAGCTTTCTTT
TRBJ2-3 | NA | 15 | TRBD1 | TRBV5-1 | CASSLDRGLQDTQYF | TGCGCCAGCAGCCTGGACAGGGGGCTTCAAGATACGCAGTATTTT
TRBJ2-3 | NA | 16 | NA | TRBV4-2 | CASSQDGTVSTDTQYF | TGTGCCAGCAGCCAAGATGGGACTGTTAGCACAGATACGCAGTATTTT
TRBJ2-5 | few | 15 | TRBD2 | TRBV6-5 | CASSYSGGAGETQYF | TGTGCCAGCAGTTACTCCGGGGGGGCTGGGGAGACCCAGTACTTC
TRBJ2-5 | NA | 15 | NA | TRBV6-1 | CASSPTTRGTWTQYF | TGTGCCAGCAGCCCAACCACGCGGGGCACATGGACCCAGTACTTC
TRBJ2-3 | NA | 17 | NA | TRBV4-3 | CASSPKNYERNTDTQYF | TGCGCCAGCAGCCCAAAGAATTACGAGCGGAACACAGATACGCAGTATTTT
TRBJ1-6 | few | 13 | NA | TRBV20-1 | CSAMEGDNSPLHF | TGCAGTGCTATGGAGGGGGACAATTCACCCCTCCACTTT
TRBJ2-1 | NA | 15 | NA | TRBV7-9 | CASSPGRSSYNEQFF | TGTGCCAGCAGCCCTGGACGGAGCTCCTACAATGAGCAGTTCTTC
TRBJ2-2 | NA | 15 | NA | TRBV2 | CASSGGALNTGELFF | TGTGCCAGCAGTGGAGGGGCGCTTAACACCGGGGAGCTGTTTTTT
TRBJ1-2 | NA | 12 | NA | TRBV12-3/TRBV12-4 | CASSGPNYGYTF | TGTGCCAGTTCTGGTCCAAACTATGGCTACACCTTC
TRBJ2-1 | few | 15 | NA | TRBV11-2 | CASSLDPTRYNEQFF | TGTGCCAGCAGCTTAGATCCGACGAGGTACAATGAGCAGTTCTTC
TRBJ1-1 | few | 14 | TRBD1 | TRBV20-1 | CSAREEGANTEAFF | TGCAGTGCTAGAGAAGAGGGGGCAAACACTGAAGCTTTCTTT
TRBJ2-1 | few | 15 | TRBD2 | TRBV27 | CASSRGLAGNNEQFF | TGTGCCAGCAGTCGAGGACTAGCGGGGAACAATGAGCAGTTCTTC
TRBJ2-5 | few | 13 | NA | TRBV29-1 | CSAGRPGWETQYF | TGCAGCGCCGGAAGACCAGGGTGGGAGACCCAGTACTTC
TRBJ2-5 | NA | 17 | NA | TRBV7-9 | CASSLGRGGGWSETQYF | TGTGCCAGCAGCTTAGGGAGGGGAGGGGGCTGGTCGGAGACCCAGTACTTC
TRBJ2-7 | NA | 15 | TRBD1 | TRBV27 | CASSWTGDTTYEQYF | TGTGCCAGCAGTTGGACAGGGGATACTACCTACGAGCAGTACTTC
TRBJ1-5 | few | 19 | NA | TRBV19 | CASSTYIIRDGTSNQPQHF | TGTGCCAGTAGTACCTACATCATCCGGGACGGAACTAGCAATCAGCCCCAGCATTTT
TRBJ1-2 | NA | 15 | NA | TRBV28 | CASRVPGPIVGGYTF | TGTGCCAGCAGAGTACCAGGACCTATAGTAGGTGGCTACACCTTC
TRBJ1-5 | few | 13 | TRBD1 | TRBV24-1 | CATSQGARQPQHF | TGTGCCACCAGCCAGGGGGCTCGGCAGCCCCAGCATTTT
TRBJ1-5 | NA | 14 | NA | TRBV19 | CASSFPGGDQPQHF | TGTGCCAGTAGTTTTCCGGGGGGGGATCAGCCCCAGCATTTT
TRBJ2-1 | NA | 13 | TRBD2 | TRBV6-1 | CASSAGTSGEQFF | TGTGCCAGCAGTGCAGGGACTAGCGGGGAGCAGTTCTTC
TRBJ1-1 | few | 16 | NA | TRBV24-1 | CATSDLPGFGVTEAFF | TGTGCCACCAGTGATTTACCCGGGTTTGGGGTCACTGAAGCTTTCTTT
TRBJ1-6 | NA | 15 | TRBD1 | TRBV5-6 | CASSLLLQGDSPLHF | TGTGCCAGCAGCTTGTTGTTGCAGGGGGACTCACCCCTCCACTTT
TRBJ2-2 | few | 16 | TRBD1 | TRBV6-5 | CASSYGGTGGSGELFF | TGTGCCAGCAGCTACGGTGGGACAGGGGGCAGCGGGGAGCTGTTTTTT
TRBJ2-7 | NA | 14 | NA | TRBV19 | CASSMSGALYEQYF | TGTGCCAGTAGCATGTCAGGGGCCCTCTACGAGCAGTACTTC
TRBJ1-5 | few | 15 | NA | TRBV20-1 | CSARGAGFPYQPQHF | TGCAGTGCTAGAGGGGCTGGGTTTCCTTATCAGCCCCAGCATTTT
TRBJ1-1 | NA | 14 | TRBD1 | TRBV7-9 | CASSPGGLNTEAFF | TGTGCCAGCTCCCCAGGGGGCCTGAACACTGAAGCTTTCTTT
TRBJ2-7 | few | 16 | TRBD2 | TRBV6-5 | CASSYSGGTSVDEQYF | TGTGCCAGCAGTTACTCTGGCGGGACTAGCGTCGACGAGCAGTACTTC
TRBJ2-7 | NA | 16 | TRBD1 | TRBV4-1 | CASSQTTGGVRDEQYF | TGCGCCAGCAGCCAAACTACAGGGGGCGTTCGCGACGAGCAGTACTTC
TRBJ2-7 | NA | 15 | TRBD1 | TRBV7-2 | CASSLSGQGLYEQYF | TGTGCCAGCAGCTTATCTGGACAGGGCCTCTACGAGCAGTACTTC